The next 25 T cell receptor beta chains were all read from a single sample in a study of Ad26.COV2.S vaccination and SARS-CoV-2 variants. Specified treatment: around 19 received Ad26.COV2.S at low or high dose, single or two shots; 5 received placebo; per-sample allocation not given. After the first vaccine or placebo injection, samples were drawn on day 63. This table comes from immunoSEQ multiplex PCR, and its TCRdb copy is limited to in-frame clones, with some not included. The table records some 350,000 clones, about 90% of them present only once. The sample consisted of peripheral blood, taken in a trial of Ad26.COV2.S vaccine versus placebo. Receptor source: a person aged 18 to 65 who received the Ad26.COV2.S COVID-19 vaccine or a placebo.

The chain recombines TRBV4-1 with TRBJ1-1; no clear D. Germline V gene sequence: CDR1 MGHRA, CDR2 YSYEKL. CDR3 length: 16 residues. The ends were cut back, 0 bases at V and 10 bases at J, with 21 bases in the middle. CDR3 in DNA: TGCGCCAGCAGCCAAGACCTTTTAGGACGGTCCTCGCGAGCTTTCTTT. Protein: CASSQDLLGRSSRAFF.

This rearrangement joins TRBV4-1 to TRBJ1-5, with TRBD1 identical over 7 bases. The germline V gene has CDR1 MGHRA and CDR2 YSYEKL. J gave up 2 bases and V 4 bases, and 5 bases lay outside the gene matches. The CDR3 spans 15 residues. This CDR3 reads CASSPGTVGNQPQHF. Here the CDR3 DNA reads TGCGCCAGCAGCCCCGGGACAGTGGGCAATCAGCCCCAGCATTTT.

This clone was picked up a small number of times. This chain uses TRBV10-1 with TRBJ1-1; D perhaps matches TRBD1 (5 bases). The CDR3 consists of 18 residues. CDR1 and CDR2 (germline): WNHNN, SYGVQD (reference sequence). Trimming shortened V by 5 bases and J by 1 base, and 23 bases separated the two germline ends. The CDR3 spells CASSPGTLPPDPNTEAFF. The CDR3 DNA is TGCGCCAGCAGTCCCGGGACTCTCCCCCCTGATCCGAACACTGAAGCTTTCTTT.

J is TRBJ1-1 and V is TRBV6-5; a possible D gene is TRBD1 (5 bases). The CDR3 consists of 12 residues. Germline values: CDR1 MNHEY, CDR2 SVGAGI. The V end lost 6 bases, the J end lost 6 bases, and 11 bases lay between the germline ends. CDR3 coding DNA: TGTGCCAGCAGGACCGGGGGGGCTGAAGCTTTCTTT. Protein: CASRTGGAEAFF.

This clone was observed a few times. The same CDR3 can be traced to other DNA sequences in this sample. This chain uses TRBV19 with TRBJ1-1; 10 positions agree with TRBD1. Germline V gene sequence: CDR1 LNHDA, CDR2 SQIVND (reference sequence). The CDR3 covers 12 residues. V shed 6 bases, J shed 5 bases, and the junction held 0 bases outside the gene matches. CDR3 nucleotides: TGTGCCAGTAGGGGACAGGGGACTGAAGCTTTCTTT. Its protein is CASRGQGTEAFF. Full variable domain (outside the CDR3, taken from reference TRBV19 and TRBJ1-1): DGGITQSPKYLFRKEGQNVTLSCEQNLNHDAMYWYRQDPGQGLRLIYYSQIVNDFQKGDIAEGYSVSREKKESFPLTVTSAQKNPTAFYLCASRGQGTEAFFGQGTRLTVV.

CDR3 protein: CAGRGLDNSGANVLTF. The CDR3 DNA reads TGTGCCGGGAGGGGACTAGATAACTCTGGGGCCAACGTCCTGACTTTC. V is TRBV7-2 and J is TRBJ2-6, with 8 bases lining up with TRBD2. CDR3 length equals 16 residues. Trimming took 11 bases from V and 0 from J; bases not matched to a gene: 9. The V gene's germline CDR1 is SGHTA and CDR2 FQGNSA.

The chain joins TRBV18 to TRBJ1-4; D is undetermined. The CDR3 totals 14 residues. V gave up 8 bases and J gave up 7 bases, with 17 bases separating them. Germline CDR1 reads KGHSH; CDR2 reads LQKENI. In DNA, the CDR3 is TGTGCCAGCCGGCCGGGCGTCGACCTTGAAAAACTGTTTTTT. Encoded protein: CASRPGVDLEKLFF.

The CDR3 nucleotides read TGTGCCAGCTCGCCTAGCTCGAGGGGCGAAGGCTATGGCTACACCTTC. The encoded protein is CASSPSSRGEGYGYTF. The genes are TRBV18 and TRBJ1-2; possible D gene TRBD1, 5 bases. The V gene lost 6 bases and the J gene lost 4 bases, with 21 bases spanning the gap. Per germline, CDR1 KGHSH and CDR2 LQKENI. The CDR3 sequence is 16 residues long. Variable domain in full (rest from reference TRBV18 and TRBJ1-2): NAGVMQNPRHLVRRRGQEARLRCSPMKGHSHVYWYRQLPEEGLKFMVYLQKENIIDESGMPKERFSAEFPKEGPSILRIQQVVRGDSAAYFCASSPSSRGEGYGYTFGSGTRLTVV.

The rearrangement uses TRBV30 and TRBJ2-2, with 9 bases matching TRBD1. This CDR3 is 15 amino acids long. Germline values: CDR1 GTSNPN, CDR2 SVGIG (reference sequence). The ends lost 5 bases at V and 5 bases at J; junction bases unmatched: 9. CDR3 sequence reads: CAWYTGGRRTGELFF. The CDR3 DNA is TGTGCCTGGTATACAGGGGGCAGGCGTACCGGGGAGCTGTTTTTT.

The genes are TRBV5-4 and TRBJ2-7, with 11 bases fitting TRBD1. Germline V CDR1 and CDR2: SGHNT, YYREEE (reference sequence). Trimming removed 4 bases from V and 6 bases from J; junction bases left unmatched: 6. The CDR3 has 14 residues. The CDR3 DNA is TGTGCCAGCAGCCTTGGACAGGGGGCAAGCGAGCAGTACTTC. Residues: CASSLGQGASEQYF. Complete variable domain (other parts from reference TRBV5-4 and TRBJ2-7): ETGVTQSPTHLIKTRGQQVTLRCSSQSGHNTVSWYQQALGQGPQFIFQYYREEENGRGNFPPRFSGLQFPNYSSELNVNALELDDSALYLCASSLGQGASEQYFGPGTRLTVT.

The chain's CDR3 is CATRGVTPYGYTF. The CDR3 DNA follows: TGTGCCACCAGGGGTGTTACCCCCTATGGCTACACCTTC. This chain uses TRBV24-1 with TRBJ1-2; D not certain. From germline, CDR1 is KGHDR and CDR2 SFDVKD. V was clipped by 7 bases and J by 4 bases, with 12 bases between them. This CDR3 is built from 13 residues.

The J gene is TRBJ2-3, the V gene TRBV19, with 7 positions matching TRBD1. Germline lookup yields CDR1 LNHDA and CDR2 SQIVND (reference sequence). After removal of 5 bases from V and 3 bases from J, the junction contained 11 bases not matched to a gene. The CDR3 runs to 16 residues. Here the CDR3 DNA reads TGTGCCAGTAGTCCCCGAGGGACAGCTCTGACAGATACGCAGTATTTT. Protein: CASSPRGTALTDTQYF.

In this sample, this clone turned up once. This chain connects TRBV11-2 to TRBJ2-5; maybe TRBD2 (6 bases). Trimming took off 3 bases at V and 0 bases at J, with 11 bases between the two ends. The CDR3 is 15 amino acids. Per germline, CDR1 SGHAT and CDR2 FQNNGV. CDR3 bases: TGTGCCAGCAGCTTGTGGCGGGGCTACCAAGAGACCCAGTACTTC. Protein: CASSLWRGYQETQYF.

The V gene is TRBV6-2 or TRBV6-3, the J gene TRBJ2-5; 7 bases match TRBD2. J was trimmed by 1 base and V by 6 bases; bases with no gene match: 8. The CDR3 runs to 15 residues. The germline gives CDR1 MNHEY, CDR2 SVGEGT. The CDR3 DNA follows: TGTGCCAGCAGCGGACGGGGGACTACCCAAGAGACCCAGTACTTC. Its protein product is CASSGRGTTQETQYF.

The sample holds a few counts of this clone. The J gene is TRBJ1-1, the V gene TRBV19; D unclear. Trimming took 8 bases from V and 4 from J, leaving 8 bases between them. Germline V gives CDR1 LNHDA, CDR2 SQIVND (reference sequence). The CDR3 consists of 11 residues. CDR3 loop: CASVLSTEAFF. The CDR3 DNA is TGTGCCAGTGTGCTAAGCACTGAAGCTTTCTTT.

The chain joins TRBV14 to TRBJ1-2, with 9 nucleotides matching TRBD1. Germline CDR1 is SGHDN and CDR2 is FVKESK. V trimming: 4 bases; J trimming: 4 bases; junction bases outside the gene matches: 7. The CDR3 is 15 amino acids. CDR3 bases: TGTGCCAGCAGCCCCCCCGGGACAGGGAGCTATGGCTACACCTTC. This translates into CASSPPGTGSYGYTF.

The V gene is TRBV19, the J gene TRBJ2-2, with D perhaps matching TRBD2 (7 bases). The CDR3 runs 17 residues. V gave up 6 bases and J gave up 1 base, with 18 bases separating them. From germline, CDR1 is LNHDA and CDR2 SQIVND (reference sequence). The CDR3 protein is CASSSGGRTRNTGELFF. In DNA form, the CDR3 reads TGTGCCAGTAGCTCCGGGGGGCGAACTCGGAACACCGGGGAGCTGTTTTTT.

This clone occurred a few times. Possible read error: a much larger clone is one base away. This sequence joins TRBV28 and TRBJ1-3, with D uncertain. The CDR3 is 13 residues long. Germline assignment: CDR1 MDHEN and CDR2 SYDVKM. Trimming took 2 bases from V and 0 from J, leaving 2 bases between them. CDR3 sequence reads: CASSLLSGNTIYF. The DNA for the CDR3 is TGTGCCAGCAGTTTACTCTCTGGAAACACCATATATTTT.

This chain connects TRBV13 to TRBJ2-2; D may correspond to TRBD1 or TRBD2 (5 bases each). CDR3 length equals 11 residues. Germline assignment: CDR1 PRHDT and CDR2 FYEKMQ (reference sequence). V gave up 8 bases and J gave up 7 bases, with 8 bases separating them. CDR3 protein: CASARGGELFF. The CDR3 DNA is TGTGCCAGCGCGAGGGGCGGGGAGCTGTTTTTT.

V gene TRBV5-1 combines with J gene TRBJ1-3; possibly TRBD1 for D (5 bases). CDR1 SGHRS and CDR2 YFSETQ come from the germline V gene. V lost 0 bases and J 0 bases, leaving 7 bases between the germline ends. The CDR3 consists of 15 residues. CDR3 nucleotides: TGCGCCAGCAGCTTGGTTCAGGGCTCTGGAAACACCATATATTTT. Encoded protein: CASSLVQGSGNTIYF.

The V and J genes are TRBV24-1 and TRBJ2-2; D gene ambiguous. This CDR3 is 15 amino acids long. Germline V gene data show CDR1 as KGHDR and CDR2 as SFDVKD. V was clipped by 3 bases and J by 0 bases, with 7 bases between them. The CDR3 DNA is TGTGCCACCAGTGATCCGGCCTCGAACACCGGGGAGCTGTTTTTT. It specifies CATSDPASNTGELFF.

DNA of the CDR3: TGCGCCAGCAGCTTGGACTCCACCTACAATGAGCAGTTCTTC. This codes for CASSLDSTYNEQFF. The chain links TRBV5-1 to TRBJ2-1; no firm D call. Germline CDR1 SGHRS, CDR2 YFSETQ. The CDR3 spans 14 residues. V was trimmed by 0 bases and J by 2 bases, leaving 6 bases between them.

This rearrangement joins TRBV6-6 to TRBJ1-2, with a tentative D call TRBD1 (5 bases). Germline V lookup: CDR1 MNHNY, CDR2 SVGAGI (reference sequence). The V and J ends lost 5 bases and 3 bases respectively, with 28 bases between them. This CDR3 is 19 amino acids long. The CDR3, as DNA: TGTGCCAGCAGTCGACAAACCTTTTTGGACATCACAACGGACTATGGCTACACCTTC. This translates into CASSRQTFLDITTDYGYTF.

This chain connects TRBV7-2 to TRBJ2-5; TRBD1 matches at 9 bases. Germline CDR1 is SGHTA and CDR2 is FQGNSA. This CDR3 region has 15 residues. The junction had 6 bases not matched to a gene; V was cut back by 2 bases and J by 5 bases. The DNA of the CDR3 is TGTGCCAGCAGCTTATTAAGGACAGGGGAGGAGACCCAGTACTTC. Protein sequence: CASSLLRTGEETQYF. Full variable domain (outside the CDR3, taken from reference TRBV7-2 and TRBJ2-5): GAGVSQSPSNKVTEKGKDVELRCDPISGHTALYWYRQSLGQGLEFLIYFQGNSAPDKSGLPSDRFSAERTGGSVSTLTIQRTQQEDSAVYLCASSLLRTGEETQYFGPGTRLLVL.

This CDR3 is CASSFKSNQPQHF. CDR3 coding DNA: TGTGCCAGCAGTTTTAAGAGCAATCAGCCCCAGCATTTT. The chain carries TRBV6-2 or TRBV6-3 and TRBJ1-5; D remains ambiguous. The CDR3 loop spans 13 amino acids. Trimming stripped 4 bases from V and 1 base from J, with 5 bases between. CDR1 is MNHEY and CDR2 is SVGEGT in the germline V gene.